The 28 T cell receptor beta chains in this list originate from one sample, sequenced in a study of blood T cell repertoires in COVID-19. Sequencing was performed with immunoSEQ multiplex PCR; in TCRdb, only in-frame clones are kept and a portion is missing. The table has about 84,000 clones, roughly 95% seen once. The sequenced material came from peripheral blood. The receptors were sampled from a human donor with active COVID-19. The donor label of this sample is uncertain.

The chain links TRBV4-1 to TRBJ1-2; D ambiguous. Trimming left V 1 base short and J 6 bases short, with 9 bases between. The CDR3 runs to 13 residues. Germline loops: CDR1 MGHRA, CDR2 YSYEKL. Here the CDR3 DNA reads TGCGCCAGCAGCCAAGCGGCCGGGGATGGCTACACCTTC. It specifies CASSQAAGDGYTF.

In its sample, this clone was seen once. The chain combines TRBV28 with TRBJ2-3; 8 bases match TRBD2. The trim removed 6 bases at V and 8 bases at J, leaving 10 bases unmatched. This CDR3 has 14 amino acids. Looked up from germline, CDR1 is MDHEN and CDR2 is SYDVKM. The CDR3 protein is CASRLSGSVGTQYF. In DNA form, the CDR3 reads TGTGCCAGCAGACTAAGCGGGAGTGTGGGTACGCAGTATTTT.

The rearrangement joins TRBV13 to TRBJ2-6, with 9 bases aligning to TRBD1. Trimming at V came to 5 bases and at J to 0 bases, leaving 11 bases not matched to a gene. Germline lookup yields CDR1 PRHDT and CDR2 FYEKMQ (reference sequence). The CDR3 runs to 19 residues. The CDR3 sequence is CASSRLRDRATSGANVLTF. CDR3 sequence (DNA): TGTGCCAGCAGCCGGCTCCGGGACAGGGCTACCTCTGGGGCCAACGTCCTGACTTTC.

This clone appeared once. This rearrangement joins TRBV6-5 to TRBJ2-7; 7 bases are shared with TRBD1. The length of the CDR3 is 14 residues. Germline CDR1 reads MNHEY; CDR2 reads SVGAGI. J was trimmed by 0 bases and V by 2 bases; bases with no gene match: 1. The CDR3: CASSYEGASYEQYF. In nucleotides, the CDR3 is TGTGCCAGCAGTTACGAGGGGGCCTCCTACGAGCAGTACTTC.

The V and J genes are TRBV2 and TRBJ1-3, with a possible D match to TRBD1 (6 bases). Per germline, CDR1 SNHLY and CDR2 FYNNEI. This CDR3 has 12 residues. Between the trimmed V and J ends, which lost 8 bases and 5 bases, there was a span of 10 bases. The CDR3 nucleotides read TGTGCCAGCGCGGGGGGGCGAAACACCATATATTTT. Translating gives CASAGGRNTIYF. Combining the CDR3 with reference TRBV2 and TRBJ1-3 gives the whole variable domain EPEVTQTPSHQVTQMGQEVILRCVPISNHLYFYWYRQILGQKVEFLVSFYNNEISEKSEIFDDQFSVERPDGSNFTLKIRSTKLEDSAMYFCASAGGRNTIYFGEGSWLTVV.

This clone was found a few times. V is TRBV19 and J is TRBJ1-3; 7 bases align to TRBD1. The CDR3 has 16 amino acids. Germline loops: CDR1 LNHDA, CDR2 SQIVND (reference sequence). Germline trimming cut 2 bases from V and 0 bases from J; bases unmatched to any gene: 4. CDR3 DNA: TGTGCCAGTAGTATACCGGGACAGACCTCTGGAAACACCATATATTTT. Translation: CASSIPGQTSGNTIYF.

This CDR3 reads CASSLRSSGNTIYF. The CDR3 nucleotides read TGTGCCAGCAGCTTACGGAGCTCTGGAAACACCATATATTTT. The chain is built from TRBV5-8 and TRBJ1-3; no reliable D call. Germline loops: CDR1 SGHTS, CDR2 YDEGEE. The V end was cut by 2 bases, the J end by 0 bases, with 6 bases between. The CDR3 is 14 amino acids.

In nucleotides, the CDR3 is TGTGCCAGCCAACGACAGACTCTGAACACTGAAGCTTTCTTT. It codes for CASQRQTLNTEAFF. V gene TRBV19 combines with J gene TRBJ1-1; a possible D gene is TRBD1 (5 bases). The V end lost 9 bases, the J end lost 0 bases, and 14 bases lay between the germline ends. Germline loops: CDR1 LNHDA, CDR2 SQIVND (reference sequence). The CDR3 contains 14 residues.

The rearrangement joins TRBV4-1 to TRBJ2-3; D is unresolved. Germline CDR1 is MGHRA and CDR2 is YSYEKL. Trimming shortened V by 3 bases and J by 7 bases, and 8 bases separated the two germline ends. This CDR3 has 12 residues. CDR3 in DNA: TGCGCCAGCAGCCAGCAAGCGAATACGCAGTATTTT. This sequence encodes CASSQQANTQYF.

V is TRBV19 and J is TRBJ2-7, with TRBD2 matching over 12 bases. Germline CDR1 and CDR2: LNHDA and SQIVND (reference sequence). CDR3 size: 17 residues. Trimming removed 3 bases from V and 2 bases from J; junction bases left unmatched: 8. This CDR3 reads CASSMASGRAPAYEQYF. The CDR3 DNA is TGTGCCAGTAGTATGGCTAGCGGGAGGGCCCCGGCCTACGAGCAGTACTTC.

The gene calls are TRBV7-6 and TRBJ2-5; 8 nucleotides align to TRBD2. The CDR3 length is 16 residues. V lost 4 bases to trimming and J lost 1 base; unmatched junction nucleotides: 8. Germline-derived CDR1 and CDR2 are SGHVS and FNYEAQ. In DNA form, the CDR3 reads TGTGCCAGCAGCTCACTCGCCGGGACTAGCCAAGAGACCCAGTACTTC. This codes for CASSSLAGTSQETQYF.

This chain connects TRBV3-1 (or the pseudogene TRBV3-2) to TRBJ2-4, with a tentative D call TRBD1 (5 bases). CDR3 size: 14 residues. CDR1 is LGHDT and CDR2 is YNNKEL in the germline V gene (reference sequence). V lost 1 base to trimming and J lost 3 bases, with 7 bases between them. The CDR3 nucleotides read TGTGCCAGCAGCCAAGGGGGCGGCAAAAACATTCAGTACTTC. This encodes CASSQGGGKNIQYF.

The chain couples TRBV6-6 to TRBJ2-7; TRBD2 is a possible D gene (6 bases). CDR3 length: 13 amino acids. V lost 6 bases, J lost 4 bases, and 13 bases lay in between. Germline-derived CDR1 and CDR2 are MNHNY and SVGAGI (reference sequence). DNA of the CDR3: TGTGCCAGCAGAAAACTAGCCTCTTACGAGCAGTACTTC. Protein: CASRKLASYEQYF.

A remark on this clone: Other DNA sequences in the same sample also yield this CDR3. This chain uses TRBV3-1 (or the pseudogene TRBV3-2) with TRBJ2-7; D call uncertain. Germline assignment: CDR1 LGHDT and CDR2 YNNKEL (reference sequence). Trimming stripped 6 bases from V and 5 bases from J, with 11 bases between. The CDR3 has 12 amino acids. The CDR3 is CASSLISDEQYF. CDR3 bases: TGTGCCAGCAGTCTTATCTCGGACGAGCAGTACTTC.

The V call is TRBV19, the J call TRBJ1-5; possible D gene TRBD1, 5 bases. The germline V gene encodes CDR1 LNHDA and CDR2 SQIVND (reference sequence). V was trimmed by 0 bases and J by 2 bases, leaving 11 bases between them. The CDR3 runs to 16 residues. CDR3 in DNA: TGTGCCAGTAGTATAGACAGGGTTGGGGGCAATCAGCCCCAGCATTTT. Encoded protein: CASSIDRVGGNQPQHF.

This clone has only one observation. The chain links TRBV29-1 to TRBJ2-1, with 13 bases that match TRBD2. This CDR3 contains 16 residues. Germline V CDR1 and CDR2: SQVTM, ANQGSEA. Unmatched junction bases numbered 6, after V lost 6 bases and J lost 1 base. CDR3 sequence reads: CSVRGLAGKSYNEQFF. The CDR3 nucleotides are TGCAGCGTGAGGGGACTAGCGGGGAAATCCTACAATGAGCAGTTCTTC.

The chain employs TRBV3-1 (or the pseudogene TRBV3-2) and TRBJ2-7, with a weak D call TRBD1 (5 bases). With 4 bases removed from V and 0 bases from J, the gap between germline ends came to 13 bases. This CDR3 spans 15 amino acids. Germline values: CDR1 LGHDT, CDR2 YNNKEL (reference sequence). The CDR3: CASSPSLQGSYEQYF. CDR3 coding DNA: TGTGCCAGCAGCCCATCTCTCCAGGGCTCCTACGAGCAGTACTTC.

The rearrangement uses TRBV9 and TRBJ2-6; 7 nucleotides align to TRBD1. Per the germline V gene, CDR1 is SGDLS and CDR2 is YYNGEE. This CDR3 has 14 residues. V lost 6 bases, J lost 2 bases, and 2 bases stayed unmatched. Here the CDR3 DNA reads TGTGCCAGCAAGGGACAGCCTGGGGCCAACGTCCTGACTTTC. It specifies CASKGQPGANVLTF.

This clone was observed once. The V and J genes are TRBV5-1 and TRBJ2-7, with 10 bases matching TRBD1. Germline V gives CDR1 SGHRS, CDR2 YFSETQ. The CDR3 is 15 residues long. V shed 4 bases, J shed 2 bases, and the junction held 6 bases outside the gene matches. The CDR3 spells CASSKGQGITYEQYF. The CDR3 bases are TGCGCCAGCAGCAAGGGACAGGGGATAACCTACGAGCAGTACTTC.

The DNA of the CDR3 is TGTGCCAGCGGGCGGGGTAACGCGAACACCGGGGAGCTGTTTTTT. Translation: CASGRGNANTGELFF. V is TRBV6-5 and J is TRBJ2-2, with D possibly matching TRBD2 (6 bases). The germline V and J ends were trimmed by 8 bases and 0 bases, with 13 bases remaining between them. CDR1 MNHEY and CDR2 SVGAGI come from the germline V gene. This CDR3 spans 15 amino acids.

Regarding this clone: A junction end diverges from the germline sequence, so it may reflect a read error. The same CDR3 arises from other DNA sequences in this sample as well. The chain uses TRBV5-1 and TRBJ1-3; TRBD1 agrees at 9 bases. Germline CDR1 SGHRS, CDR2 YFSETQ. The CDR3 is 16 amino acids. DNA for the CDR3: TGCGCCAGTAGCTCTGACAGGGGGTTCTCTGGAAACACCATATATTTT. It translates to CASSSDRGFSGNTIYF. The whole variable domain, remainder taken from reference TRBV5-1 and TRBJ1-3, is KAGVTQTPRYLIKTRGQQVTLSCSPISGHRSVSWYQQTPGQGLQFLFEYFSETQRNKGNFPGRFSGRQFSNSRSEMNVSTLELGDSALYLCASSSDRGFSGNTIYFGEGSWLTVV.

V usage is TRBV28 and J usage is TRBJ2-1; 7 bases align to TRBD2. Looked up from germline, CDR1 is MDHEN and CDR2 is SYDVKM. The CDR3 is made up of 15 amino acids. V lost 4 bases and J lost 15; bases outside the gene matches: 18. CDR3 nucleotides: TGTGCCAGCAGTTCACCAGACGTCAGGACTAGATCACTGTTCTTC. It codes for CASSSPDVRTRSLFF.

J is TRBJ2-3 and V is TRBV18; a weak D match, TRBD1 (6 bases). Trimming cost V 2 bases and J 3 bases, with 9 bases left between them. The germline gives CDR1 KGHSH, CDR2 LQKENI. CDR3 length: 14 amino acids. The CDR3 loop reads CASSPTQGTDTQYF. Here the CDR3 DNA reads TGTGCCAGCTCACCAACACAGGGAACAGATACGCAGTATTTT.

The chain links TRBV5-1 to TRBJ2-1; D not certain. Germline CDR1 SGHRS, CDR2 YFSETQ. The CDR3 is 11 amino acids. The germline V and J ends were trimmed by 4 bases and 9 bases, with 8 bases remaining between them. The CDR3 spells CASSAAIEQFF. The DNA of the CDR3 is TGCGCCAGCAGCGCCGCTATTGAGCAGTTCTTC.

This clone was detected once. The chain uses TRBV6-6 and TRBJ1-2, with TRBD1 as a possible D gene (5 bases). V was clipped by 2 bases and J by 4 bases, with 11 bases between them. The CDR3 loop spans 14 amino acids. In germline, CDR1 is MNHNY, CDR2 SVGAGI (reference sequence). DNA of the CDR3: TGTGCCAGCAGTTACCTACAGGTTGGCTATGGCTACACCTTC. As protein: CASSYLQVGYGYTF.

This chain joins TRBV7-2 and TRBJ2-7, with D maybe TRBD2 (6 bases). V shed 5 bases and J shed 0 bases, with 17 bases lying between them. Germline-derived CDR1 and CDR2 are SGHTA and FQGNSA. The CDR3 consists of 16 residues. The chain's CDR3 is CASSRGTGRSSYEQYF. DNA for the CDR3: TGTGCCAGCAGCCGCGGGACGGGGAGATCCTCCTACGAGCAGTACTTC.

The V gene is TRBV9, the J gene TRBJ2-7, with 7 bases lining up with TRBD1. This CDR3 region has 14 residues. The junction had 8 bases not matched to a gene; V was cut back by 4 bases and J by 4 bases. Germline V gives CDR1 SGDLS, CDR2 YYNGEE. The CDR3 bases are TGTGCCAGCAGCCCGGGACAGCGTATTTACGAGCAGTACTTC. Protein: CASSPGQRIYEQYF.

The chain couples TRBV19 to TRBJ1-5, with D possibly matching TRBD1 (6 bases). Germline V gives CDR1 LNHDA, CDR2 SQIVND (reference sequence). This CDR3 region has 15 residues. Trimming pared 3 bases from V and 7 bases from J, leaving 16 bases between. For the CDR3, the DNA is TGTGCCAGTAGTATCTACCTACAGGGAGAGCAGCCCCAGCATTTT. Its protein product is CASSIYLQGEQPQHF.